This T cell receptor (beta chain) stems from a study of low-dose radiotherapy and immunotherapy resistance in tumors. The time point is: before trial treatment. TRAV and TRBV primers primed cDNA for both TCRalpha and TCRbeta. With a V-primer adapter and a constant-region primer, TCRs were amplified for approximately 19 PCR cycles. TCRdb re-called the reads with MiXCR, one entry per CDR3 protein. The table lists tens of thousands of distinct CDR3 sequences, 25% to 40% of them singletons. This clonotype appeared many times. Trimming removed 3 bases from V and 5 bases from J, with 8 bases in between. The CDR3 covers 14 residues.

This receptor was obtained from a male donor with gallbladder cancer. The sample in question was PBMCs, obtained before treatment. The chain is built from TRBV12-3 or TRBV12-4 and TRBJ1-6, with a tentative D call TRBD1 (5 bases). The CDR3, as DNA: TGTGCCAGCAGTTTCATGGGGGATAATTCACCCCTCCACTTT. Its protein product is CASSFMGDNSPLHF.